The entry below gives a single T cell receptor beta chain sequence along with its context. Under the authors' procedure: Amplification of reference gene primers provided the estimated nucleated cell counts. Sequenced by immunoSEQ multiplex PCR; TCRdb stores in-frame clones only, minus some. The V and J calls and the clone size are those of that table, but D and trimming were determined from the DNA. The sample lists 200,000 to 250,000 clones; about four fifths were seen once. These data are taken from a study of blood T cell repertoires in COVID-19. Study at large: From T cells, B-cell-depleted T cells, or PBMCs came the material, which was cDNA or gDNA.

Participants were aged about 18 to 89 years, lived in around 22 US areas, and enrolled virtually. The germline V gene has CDR1 SQVTM and CDR2 ANQGSEA. V was cut by 7 bases and J by 3 bases, with 12 bases left in between. The CDR3 runs to 12 residues. Sequenced input: PBMCs or T cells enriched from blood (not recorded which). The sequence was collected from a woman aged 35 to 49 who had recovered from COVID-19. This sequence joins TRBV29-1 and TRBJ2-5; TRBD1 is a possible D gene (6 bases). The CDR3 here is CSEMGQEETQYF. The CDR3 DNA is TGCAGCGAAATGGGACAAGAAGAGACCCAGTACTTC.